A single sample is the source of the 22 T cell receptor beta chains below, sequenced in a study of T-cell memory formation after mild COVID-19. TCRdb re-analysed the 5' RACE reads in MiXCR, keeping a single row per CDR3 protein. The repertoire holds 470,000 or so distinct CDR3 sequences, with roughly 25% as singletons. Sequencing was done on a sample of PBMCs or a T cell subset sorted from them (not recorded which). Receptor source: an adult woman who had mild COVID-19 (a few samples of this study predate the infection). Cell type and time point are not known.

In this sample, this clonotype turned up a few times. The gene calls are TRBV7-2 and TRBJ2-7, with 7 bases identical to TRBD1. The J segment lost 1 base and the V segment lost 6 bases, leaving 9 bases of the junction unmatched. The CDR3 is 15 residues long. Germline assignment: CDR1 SGHTA and CDR2 FQGNSA. CDR3 coding DNA: TGTGCCAGCAGTCCTACCAAGGGGGCTTCCTACGAGCAGTACTTC. Translation: CASSPTKGASYEQYF.

This clonotype was picked up a small number of times. The V call is TRBV19, the J call TRBJ2-5; 8 bases are a match to TRBD2. V gave up 4 bases and J gave up 5 bases; unmatched junction bases: 9. Germline V gives CDR1 LNHDA, CDR2 SQIVND (reference sequence). This CDR3 spans 15 amino acids. The CDR3 spells CASSNSAGESETQYF. The DNA for the CDR3 is TGTGCCAGTAGTAATTCAGCGGGAGAATCGGAGACCCAGTACTTC.

The V gene is TRBV5-1, the J gene TRBJ2-3; 10 nucleotides line up with TRBD2. The CDR3 covers 14 residues. In germline, CDR1 is SGHRS, CDR2 YFSETQ. J gave up 7 bases and V 0 bases, and 2 bases lay outside the gene matches. The CDR3 sequence is CASSLASGSNTQYF. In nucleotides, the CDR3 is TGCGCCAGCAGCTTGGCTAGCGGGAGCAATACGCAGTATTTT.

This clonotype came up once. The chain has TRBV15 and TRBJ1-5, with no clear D. CDR3 length: 12 residues. Germline lookup yields CDR1 LNHNV and CDR2 YYDKDF (reference sequence). Trimming cost V 3 bases and J 3 bases, with 3 bases left between them. The CDR3 region has the DNA TGTGCCACCAGCAGTAACAATCAGCCCCAGCATTTT. Its protein is CATSSNNQPQHF.

This clonotype was observed a few times. The rearrangement joins TRBV3-1 to TRBJ2-1, with 10 nucleotides matching TRBD2. J was trimmed by 0 bases and V by 0 bases; bases with no gene match: 8. CDR3 size: 19 residues. The germline gives CDR1 LGHDT, CDR2 YNNKEL (reference sequence). The CDR3 region is CASSQEMAAGGSSYNEQFF. CDR3 coding DNA: TGTGCCAGCAGCCAAGAAATGGCAGCGGGAGGGAGCTCCTACAATGAGCAGTTCTTC.

This clonotype was counted only a few times. This chain connects TRBV29-1 to TRBJ2-4; TRBD1 matches at 7 bases. The CDR3 length is 14 residues. The J segment lost 7 bases and the V segment lost 4 bases, leaving 10 bases of the junction unmatched. Germline V gene lookup returns CDR1 SQVTM and CDR2 ANQGSEA. The CDR3 loop is CSVAPTGFGNIQYF. Written as DNA, the CDR3 is TGCAGCGTTGCCCCGACAGGGTTTGGGAACATTCAGTACTTC.

The chain employs TRBV6-2 or TRBV6-3 and TRBJ2-5, with D possibly TRBD2 on 5 matching bases. Germline V gives CDR1 MNHEY, CDR2 SVGEGT. Trimming removed 6 bases at V and 5 bases at J, with 22 bases between. This CDR3 region has 16 residues. The CDR3 sequence is CASSSPRVQAGETQYF. In nucleotides, the CDR3 is TGTGCCAGCAGCTCGCCGCGGGTACAAGCCGGGGAGACCCAGTACTTC.

This clonotype was seen more than once but under ten times. This chain uses TRBV29-1 with TRBJ1-2, with D possibly TRBD1 on 5 matching bases. Looked up from germline, CDR1 is SQVTM and CDR2 is ANQGSEA. This CDR3 has 14 amino acids. Trimming left V 1 base short and J 5 bases short, with 14 bases between. CDR3 sequence: CSVEGTQGLYGYTF. In DNA form, the CDR3 reads TGCAGCGTTGAAGGCACCCAGGGCCTATATGGCTACACCTTC.

The table lists this clonotype with many counts. The rearrangement uses TRBV5-1 and TRBJ2-7, with D unresolved. V dropped 7 bases and J dropped 2 bases, with 7 bases sitting between them. Germline V gene data show CDR1 as SGHRS and CDR2 as YFSETQ. This CDR3 has 11 residues. The DNA of the CDR3 is TGCGCCAGCTCTGGTCCCTACGAGCAGTACTTC. Translated, it gives CASSGPYEQYF.

The chain uses TRBV5-1 and TRBJ2-3; 10 bases agree with TRBD2. V lost 4 bases, J lost 3 bases, and 8 bases stayed unmatched. CDR3 length: 16 residues. Per the germline V gene, CDR1 is SGHRS and CDR2 is YFSETQ. The CDR3 DNA follows: TGCGCCAGCAGCCCCCCAGCGGGGGGGCAAACAGATACGCAGTATTTT. It yields the protein CASSPPAGGQTDTQYF.

This sequence joins TRBV14 and TRBJ2-5, with TRBD1 identical over 10 bases. With 0 bases clipped from V and 4 bases from J, the junction kept 5 bases outside the gene matches. The CDR3 loop spans 16 amino acids. The germline V gene has CDR1 SGHDN and CDR2 FVKESK. CDR3 residues: CASSQETGGIVETQYF. CDR3 in DNA: TGTGCCAGCAGCCAAGAGACAGGGGGCATCGTAGAGACCCAGTACTTC.

The genes are TRBV18 and TRBJ1-6; a weak D match, TRBD1 (6 bases). Trimming removed 2 bases from V and 5 bases from J, with 13 bases in between. The CDR3 loop spans 16 amino acids. Germline CDR1 KGHSH, CDR2 LQKENI. CDR3 DNA sequence: TGTGCCAGCTCACCAGCAGGCACAGGGAATAATTCACCCCTCCACTTT. Translated, it gives CASSPAGTGNNSPLHF.

The chain has TRBV12-3 or TRBV12-4 and TRBJ2-2; D is possibly TRBD1 (5 bases). This CDR3 comprises 15 residues. V gave up 5 bases and J gave up 7 bases, with 17 bases separating them. CDR3 in DNA: TGTGCCAGCAGTATATCGGCAGGGCGTGGCGGGGAGCTGTTTTTT. Translating gives CASSISAGRGGELFF.

This clonotype has more than one count but fewer than ten. The CDR3 region has the DNA TGTGCCAGCAGTTTAGGGACAGCGACTGAAGCTTTCTTT. Amino acids: CASSLGTATEAFF. The V and J genes are TRBV27 and TRBJ1-1, with 7 bases that match TRBD1. The CDR3 loop spans 13 amino acids. Per germline, CDR1 MNHEY and CDR2 SMNVEV (reference sequence). V gave up 2 bases and J gave up 5 bases; unmatched junction bases: 2.

V usage is TRBV29-1 and J usage is TRBJ2-6; weak D call: TRBD1 (6 bases). V lost 6 bases, J lost 4 bases, and 19 bases lay in between. Germline CDR1 and CDR2: SQVTM and ANQGSEA. This CDR3 is 16 amino acids long. CDR3 DNA: TGCAGCGTGGGGGAACAGGGAAGGTCCGGGGCCAACGTCCTGACTTTC. It encodes CSVGEQGRSGANVLTF.

This chain links TRBV6-4 with TRBJ2-3, with TRBD2 matching over 8 bases. Germline CDR1 is MRHNA and CDR2 is SNTAGT. Unmatched junction bases numbered 5, after V lost 4 bases and J lost 2 bases. The CDR3 length is 15 residues. CDR3 protein: CASSATGGDTDTQYF. DNA for the CDR3: TGTGCCAGCAGTGCGACCGGGGGGGACACAGATACGCAGTATTTT.

This clonotype was counted only a few times. The rearrangement uses TRBV4-1 and TRBJ2-7; D call uncertain. The length of the CDR3 is 13 residues. Per germline, CDR1 MGHRA and CDR2 YSYEKL. The V end lost 2 bases, the J end lost 2 bases, and 7 bases lay between the germline ends. This chain's CDR3 is CASSQLYAYEQYF. CDR3 nucleotide sequence: TGCGCCAGCAGCCAATTGTACGCCTACGAGCAGTACTTC.

V gene TRBV7-9 combines with J gene TRBJ2-1, with D unresolved. The germline gives CDR1 SEHNR, CDR2 FQNEAQ (reference sequence). This CDR3 has 16 amino acids. Trimming cost V 6 bases and J 9 bases, with 24 bases left between them. The CDR3 DNA reads as TGTGCCAGCAGTTCTCCTAGAGCCAAAATTTCCACTGAGCAGTTCTTC. The encoded protein is CASSSPRAKISTEQFF.

This clonotype was detected only a few times. The rearrangement links TRBV4-2 to TRBJ2-7; TRBD1 is a possible D gene (8 bases). This CDR3 region has 14 residues. Trimming cost V 2 bases and J 7 bases, with 15 bases left between them. Germline CDR1 reads LGHNA; CDR2 reads YNFKEQ. CDR3 in DNA: TGTGCCAGCAGCCAACCCGGACAGGGAGGGGAGCAGTACTTC. Its protein product is CASSQPGQGGEQYF.

The CDR3: CSARAGLYSNQPQHF. In nucleotides, the CDR3 is TGCAGTGCTAGAGCGGGCCTCTATAGCAATCAGCCCCAGCATTTT. This chain connects TRBV20-1 to TRBJ1-5; no definite D call. V was pared by 1 base and J by 0 bases, with 10 bases between. The CDR3 sequence is 15 residues long. Germline V gene sequence: CDR1 DFQATT, CDR2 SNEGSKA (reference sequence).

The chain recombines TRBV6-2 or TRBV6-3 with TRBJ1-5; TRBD1 might be the D (6 bases). V lost 5 bases and J lost 7, with 6 bases in between. CDR3 size: 11 residues. Germline CDR1 and CDR2: MNHEY and SVGEGT. The CDR3 here is CASSQGQPQHF. CDR3 DNA sequence: TGTGCCAGCAGTCAGGGGCAGCCCCAGCATTTT.

The V gene is TRBV7-2, the J gene TRBJ2-1; the match to TRBD2 covers 11 bases. The CDR3 is 16 residues long. Germline values: CDR1 SGHTA, CDR2 FQGNSA. Trimming at V came to 5 bases and at J to 9 bases, leaving 12 bases not matched to a gene. CDR3: CASSPRTSGRGGEQFF. For the CDR3, the DNA is TGTGCCAGCAGCCCCAGAACTAGCGGGAGAGGAGGTGAGCAGTTCTTC.